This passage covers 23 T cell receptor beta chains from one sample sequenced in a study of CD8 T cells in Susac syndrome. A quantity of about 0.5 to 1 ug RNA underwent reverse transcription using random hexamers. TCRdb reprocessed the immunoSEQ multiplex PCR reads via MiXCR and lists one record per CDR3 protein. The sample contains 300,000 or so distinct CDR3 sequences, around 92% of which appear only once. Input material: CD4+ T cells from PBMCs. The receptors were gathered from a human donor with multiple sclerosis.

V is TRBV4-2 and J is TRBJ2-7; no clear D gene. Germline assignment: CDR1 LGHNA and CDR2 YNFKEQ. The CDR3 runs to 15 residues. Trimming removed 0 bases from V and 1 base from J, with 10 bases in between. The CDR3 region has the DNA TGTGCCAGCAGCCAAGAAAAAGGCCTATCCTACGAGCAGTACTTC. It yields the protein CASSQEKGLSYEQYF.

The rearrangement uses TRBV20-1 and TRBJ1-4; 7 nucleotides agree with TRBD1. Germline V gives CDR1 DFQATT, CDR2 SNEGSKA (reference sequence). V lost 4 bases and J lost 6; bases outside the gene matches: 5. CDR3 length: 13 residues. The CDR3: CSAIRQGDEKLFF. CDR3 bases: TGCAGTGCTATAAGACAGGGTGATGAAAAACTGTTTTTT.

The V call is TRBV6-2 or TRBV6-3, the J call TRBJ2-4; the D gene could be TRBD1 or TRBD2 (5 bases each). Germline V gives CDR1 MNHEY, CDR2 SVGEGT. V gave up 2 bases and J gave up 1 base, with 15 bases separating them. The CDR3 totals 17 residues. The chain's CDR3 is CASSYITGRSAKNIQYF. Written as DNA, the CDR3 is TGTGCCAGCAGTTACATCACGGGGCGGAGTGCCAAAAACATTCAGTACTTC.

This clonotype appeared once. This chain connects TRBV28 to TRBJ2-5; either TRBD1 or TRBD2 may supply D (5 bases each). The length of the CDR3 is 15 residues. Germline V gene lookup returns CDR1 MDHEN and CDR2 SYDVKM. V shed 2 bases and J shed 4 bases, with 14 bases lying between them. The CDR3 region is CASSLPTGGIETQYF. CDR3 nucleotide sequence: TGTGCCAGCAGTTTACCGACTGGGGGTATAGAGACCCAGTACTTC.

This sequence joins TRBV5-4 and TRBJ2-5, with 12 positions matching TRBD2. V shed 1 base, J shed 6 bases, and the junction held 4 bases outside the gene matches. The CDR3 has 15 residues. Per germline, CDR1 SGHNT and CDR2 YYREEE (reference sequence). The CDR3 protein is CASSLMTSGGQTQYF. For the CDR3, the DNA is TGTGCCAGCAGCTTGATGACTAGCGGGGGTCAGACCCAGTACTTC.

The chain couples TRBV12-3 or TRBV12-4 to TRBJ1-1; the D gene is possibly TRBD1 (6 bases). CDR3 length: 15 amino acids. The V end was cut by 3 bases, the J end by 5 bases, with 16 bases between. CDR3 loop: CASSFPNREGTEAFF. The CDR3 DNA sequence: TGTGCCAGCAGTTTCCCCAACAGGGAAGGTACTGAAGCTTTCTTT.

The CDR3 reads CASSLTTSTYNEQFF. DNA for the CDR3: TGTGCCAGCAGCTTAACGACTTCTACCTACAATGAGCAGTTCTTC. The chain recombines TRBV7-3 with TRBJ2-1; no firm D call. V was cut by 0 bases and J by 2 bases, with 8 bases left in between. Looked up from germline, CDR1 is SGHTA and CDR2 is FQGTGA. The CDR3 contains 15 residues.

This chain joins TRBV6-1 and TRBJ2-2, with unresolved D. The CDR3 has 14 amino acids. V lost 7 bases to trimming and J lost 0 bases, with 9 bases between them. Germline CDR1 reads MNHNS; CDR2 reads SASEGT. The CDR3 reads CASTPRANTGELFF. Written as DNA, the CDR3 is TGTGCCAGCACCCCCCGAGCGAACACCGGGGAGCTGTTTTTT.

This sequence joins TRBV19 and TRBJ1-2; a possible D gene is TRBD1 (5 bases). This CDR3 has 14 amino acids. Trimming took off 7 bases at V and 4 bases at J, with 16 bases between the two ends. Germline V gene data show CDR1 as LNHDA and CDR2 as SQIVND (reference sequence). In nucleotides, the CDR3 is TGTGCCAGTAATACTCGGGACCGGCCCTATGGCTACACCTTC. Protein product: CASNTRDRPYGYTF.

The CDR3 DNA sequence: TGTGCCAGCAGCCCCAGTGCTGGACAGACGAACACCGGGGAGCTGTTTTTT. It codes for CASSPSAGQTNTGELFF. The chain links TRBV7-2 to TRBJ2-2; D may be TRBD1 (6 bases). Germline V gene sequence: CDR1 SGHTA, CDR2 FQGNSA. V dropped 5 bases and J dropped 0 bases, with 16 bases sitting between them. The CDR3 runs to 17 residues.

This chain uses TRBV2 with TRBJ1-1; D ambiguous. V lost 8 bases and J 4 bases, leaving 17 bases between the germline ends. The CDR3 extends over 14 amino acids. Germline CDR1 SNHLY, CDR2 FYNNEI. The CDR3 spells CASPGPILTTEAFF. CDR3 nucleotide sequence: TGTGCCAGCCCCGGGCCGATCTTAACCACTGAAGCTTTCTTT.

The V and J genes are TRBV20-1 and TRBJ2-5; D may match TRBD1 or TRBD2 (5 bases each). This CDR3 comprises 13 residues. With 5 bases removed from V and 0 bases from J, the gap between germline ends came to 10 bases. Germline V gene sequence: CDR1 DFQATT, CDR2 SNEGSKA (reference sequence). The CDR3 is CSAWDANQETQYF. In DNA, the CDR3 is TGCAGTGCTTGGGACGCGAACCAAGAGACCCAGTACTTC.

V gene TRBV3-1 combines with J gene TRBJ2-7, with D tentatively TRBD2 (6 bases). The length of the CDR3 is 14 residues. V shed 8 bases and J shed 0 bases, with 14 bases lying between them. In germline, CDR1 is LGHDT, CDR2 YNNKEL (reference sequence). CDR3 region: CASSGTPSSYEQYF. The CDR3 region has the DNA TGTGCCAGCTCCGGGACTCCGAGCTCCTACGAGCAGTACTTC.

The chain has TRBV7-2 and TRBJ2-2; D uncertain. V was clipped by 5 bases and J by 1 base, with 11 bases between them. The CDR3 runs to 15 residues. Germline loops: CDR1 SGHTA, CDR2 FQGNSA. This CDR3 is CASSRQSGNTGELFF. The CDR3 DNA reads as TGTGCCAGCAGCCGACAATCGGGGAACACCGGGGAGCTGTTTTTT.

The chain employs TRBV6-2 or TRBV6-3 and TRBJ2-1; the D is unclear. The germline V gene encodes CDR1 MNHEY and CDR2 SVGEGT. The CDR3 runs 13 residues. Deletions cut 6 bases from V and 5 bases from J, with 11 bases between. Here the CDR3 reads CASRETVNNEQFF. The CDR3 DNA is TGTGCCAGCAGAGAGACGGTAAACAATGAGCAGTTCTTC.

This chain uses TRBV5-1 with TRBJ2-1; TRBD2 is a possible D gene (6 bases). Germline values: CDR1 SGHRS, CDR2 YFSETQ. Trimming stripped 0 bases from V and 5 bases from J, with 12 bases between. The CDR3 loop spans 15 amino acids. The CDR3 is CASSLVPGRNNEQFF. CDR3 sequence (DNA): TGCGCCAGCAGCTTGGTGCCAGGGAGGAACAATGAGCAGTTCTTC. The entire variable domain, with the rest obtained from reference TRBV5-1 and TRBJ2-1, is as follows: KAGVTQTPRYLIKTRGQQVTLSCSPISGHRSVSWYQQTPGQGLQFLFEYFSETQRNKGNFPGRFSGRQFSNSRSEMNVSTLELGDSALYLCASSLVPGRNNEQFFGPGTRLTVL.

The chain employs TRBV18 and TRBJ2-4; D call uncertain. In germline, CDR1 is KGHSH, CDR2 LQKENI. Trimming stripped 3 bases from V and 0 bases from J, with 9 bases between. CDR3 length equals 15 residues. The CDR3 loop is CASSPETGAKNIQYF. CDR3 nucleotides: TGTGCCAGCTCACCTGAGACGGGAGCCAAAAACATTCAGTACTTC.

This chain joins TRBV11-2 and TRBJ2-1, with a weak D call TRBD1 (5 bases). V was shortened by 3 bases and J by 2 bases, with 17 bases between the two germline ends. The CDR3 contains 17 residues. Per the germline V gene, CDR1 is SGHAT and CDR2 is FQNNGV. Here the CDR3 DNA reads TGTGCCAGCAGCTTGAGATCCAGGGTAGGGGCCTACAATGAGCAGTTCTTC. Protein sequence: CASSLRSRVGAYNEQFF.

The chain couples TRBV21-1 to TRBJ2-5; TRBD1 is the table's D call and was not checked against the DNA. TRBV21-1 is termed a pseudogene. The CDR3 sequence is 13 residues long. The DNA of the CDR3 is TGTGCCAGCAGCAACGGCTGGGGGGAGACCCAGTACTTC. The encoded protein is CASSNGWGETQYF.

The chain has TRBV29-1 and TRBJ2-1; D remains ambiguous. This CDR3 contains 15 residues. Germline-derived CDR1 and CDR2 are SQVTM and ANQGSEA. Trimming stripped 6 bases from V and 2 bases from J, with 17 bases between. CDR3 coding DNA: TGCAGCGTCCTAAGTCCCCTCATGGCCTACAATGAGCAGTTCTTC. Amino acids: CSVLSPLMAYNEQFF.

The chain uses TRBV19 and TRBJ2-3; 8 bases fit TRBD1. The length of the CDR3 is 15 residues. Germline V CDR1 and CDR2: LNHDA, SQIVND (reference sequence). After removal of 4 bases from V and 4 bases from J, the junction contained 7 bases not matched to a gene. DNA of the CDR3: TGTGCCAGTAGTACGGGACAGGTTAAGGCAGATACGCAGTATTTT. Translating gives CASSTGQVKADTQYF.

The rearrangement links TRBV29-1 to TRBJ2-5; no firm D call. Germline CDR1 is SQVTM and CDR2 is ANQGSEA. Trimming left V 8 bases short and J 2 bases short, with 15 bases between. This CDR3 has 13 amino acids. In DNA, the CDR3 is TGCAGCCCTCTCGGGTACATTCAAGAGACCCAGTACTTC. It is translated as CSPLGYIQETQYF.

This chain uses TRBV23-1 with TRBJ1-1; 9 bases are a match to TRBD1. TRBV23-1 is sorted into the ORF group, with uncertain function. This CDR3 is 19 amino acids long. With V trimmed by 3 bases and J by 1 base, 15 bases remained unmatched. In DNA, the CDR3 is TGCGCCAGCAGTCAGGCGGGGACAGGGTCGTCAGTCGAGAACACTGAAGCTTTCTTT. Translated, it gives CASSQAGTGSSVENTEAFF.